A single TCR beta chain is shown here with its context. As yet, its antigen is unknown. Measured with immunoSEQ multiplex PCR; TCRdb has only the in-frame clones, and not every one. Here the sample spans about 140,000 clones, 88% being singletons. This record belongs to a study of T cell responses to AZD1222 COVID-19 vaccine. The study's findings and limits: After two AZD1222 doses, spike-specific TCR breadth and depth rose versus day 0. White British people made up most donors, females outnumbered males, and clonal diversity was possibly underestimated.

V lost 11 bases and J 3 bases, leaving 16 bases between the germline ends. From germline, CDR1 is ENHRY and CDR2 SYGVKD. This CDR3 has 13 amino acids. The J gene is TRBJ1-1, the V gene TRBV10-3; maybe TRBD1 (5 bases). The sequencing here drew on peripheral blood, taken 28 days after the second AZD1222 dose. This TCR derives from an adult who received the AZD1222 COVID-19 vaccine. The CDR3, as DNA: TGTGCCTTCGCACGGGACTCCTACACTGAAGCTTTCTTT. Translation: CAFARDSYTEAFF.